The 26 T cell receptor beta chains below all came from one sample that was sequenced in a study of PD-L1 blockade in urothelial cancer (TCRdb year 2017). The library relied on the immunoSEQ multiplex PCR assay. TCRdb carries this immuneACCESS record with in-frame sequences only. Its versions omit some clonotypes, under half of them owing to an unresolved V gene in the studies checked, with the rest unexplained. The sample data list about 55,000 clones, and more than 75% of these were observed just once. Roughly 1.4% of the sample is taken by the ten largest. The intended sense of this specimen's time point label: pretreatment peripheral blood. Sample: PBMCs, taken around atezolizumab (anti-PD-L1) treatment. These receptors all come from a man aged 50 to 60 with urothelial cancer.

The CDR3 loop is CASSLSPGLAGVVDTQYF. The CDR3 region has the DNA TGTGCCAGCAGTTTATCACCGGGACTAGCGGGAGTGGTAGATACGCAGTATTTT. The genes are TRBV27 and TRBJ2-3, with TRBD2 identical over 14 bases. Germline V lookup: CDR1 MNHEY, CDR2 SMNVEV (reference sequence). V gave up 0 bases and J gave up 5 bases; unmatched junction bases: 7. CDR3 length equals 18 residues.

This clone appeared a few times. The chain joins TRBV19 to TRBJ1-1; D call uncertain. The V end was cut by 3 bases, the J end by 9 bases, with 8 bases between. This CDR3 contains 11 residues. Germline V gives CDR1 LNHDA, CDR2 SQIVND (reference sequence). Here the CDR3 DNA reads TGTGCCAGTAGTATCGGTGCAAAAGCTTTCTTT. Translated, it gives CASSIGAKAFF.

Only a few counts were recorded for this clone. CDR3 nucleotide sequence: TGCAGCGTACAACAGGCTACCGGCACTGAAGCTTTCTTT. Amino acid sequence: CSVQQATGTEAFF. This sequence joins TRBV29-1 and TRBJ1-1, with D possibly TRBD1 on 5 matching bases. CDR1 and CDR2 from the germline V gene are SQVTM and ANQGSEA. V was trimmed by 6 bases and J by 4 bases, leaving 15 bases between them. The CDR3 sequence is 13 residues long.

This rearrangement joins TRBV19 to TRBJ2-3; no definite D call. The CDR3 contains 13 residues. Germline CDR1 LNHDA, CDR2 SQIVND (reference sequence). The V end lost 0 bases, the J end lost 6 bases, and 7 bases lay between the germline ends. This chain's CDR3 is CASSIDSQDTQYF. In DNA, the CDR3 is TGTGCCAGTAGTATAGACTCTCAGGATACGCAGTATTTT.

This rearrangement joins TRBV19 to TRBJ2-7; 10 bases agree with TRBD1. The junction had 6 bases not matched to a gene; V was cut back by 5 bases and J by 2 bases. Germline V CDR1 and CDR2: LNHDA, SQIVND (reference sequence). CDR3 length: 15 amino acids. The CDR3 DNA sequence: TGTGCCAGTAGTCCGGCCGGGACAGGGGCCTACGAGCAGTACTTC. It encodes CASSPAGTGAYEQYF.

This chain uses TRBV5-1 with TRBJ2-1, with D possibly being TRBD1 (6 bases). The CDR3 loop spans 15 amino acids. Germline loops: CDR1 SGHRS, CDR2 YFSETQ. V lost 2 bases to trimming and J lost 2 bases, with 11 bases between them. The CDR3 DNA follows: TGCGCCAGCAGCTTTGGGGACACTACCTACAATGAGCAGTTCTTC. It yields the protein CASSFGDTTYNEQFF.

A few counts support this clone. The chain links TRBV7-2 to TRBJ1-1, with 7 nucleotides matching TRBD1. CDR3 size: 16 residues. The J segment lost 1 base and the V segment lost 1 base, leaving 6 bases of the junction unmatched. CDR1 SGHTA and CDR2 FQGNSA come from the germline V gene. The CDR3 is CASSLVRGRGNTEAFF. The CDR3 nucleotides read TGTGCCAGCAGCTTAGTAAGGGGGCGGGGGAACACTGAAGCTTTCTTT.

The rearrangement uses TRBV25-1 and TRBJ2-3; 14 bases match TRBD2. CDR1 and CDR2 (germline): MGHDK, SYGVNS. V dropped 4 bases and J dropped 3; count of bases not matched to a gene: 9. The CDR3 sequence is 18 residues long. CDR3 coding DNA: TGTGCCAGCAGTGGTCCACTCGGACTAGCGGGGGGAACAGATACGCAGTATTTT. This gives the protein CASSGPLGLAGGTDTQYF.

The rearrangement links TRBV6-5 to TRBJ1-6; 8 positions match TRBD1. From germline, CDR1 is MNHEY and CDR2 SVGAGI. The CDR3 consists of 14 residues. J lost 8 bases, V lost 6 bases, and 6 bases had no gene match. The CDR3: CASRATGAYSPLHF. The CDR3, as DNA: TGTGCCAGCAGGGCGACAGGGGCCTATTCACCCCTCCACTTT.

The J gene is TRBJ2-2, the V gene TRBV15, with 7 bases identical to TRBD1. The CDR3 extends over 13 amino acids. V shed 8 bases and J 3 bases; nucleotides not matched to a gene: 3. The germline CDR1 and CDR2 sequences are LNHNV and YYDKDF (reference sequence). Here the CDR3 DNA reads TGTGCCACCTCAACAGGGGACACCGGGGAGCTGTTTTTT. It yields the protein CATSTGDTGELFF.

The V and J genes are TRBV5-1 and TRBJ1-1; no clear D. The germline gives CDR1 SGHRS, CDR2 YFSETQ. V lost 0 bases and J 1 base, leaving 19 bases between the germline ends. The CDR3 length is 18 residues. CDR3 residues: CASSLESPQRAGNTEAFF. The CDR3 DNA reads TGCGCCAGCAGCTTGGAATCCCCCCAAAGGGCGGGGAACACTGAAGCTTTCTTT.

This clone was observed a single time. CDR3 protein: CATSRPGQTPNTGELFF. In DNA form, the CDR3 reads TGTGCCACCAGCAGACCGGGACAGACCCCGAACACCGGGGAGCTGTTTTTT. The gene calls are TRBV15 and TRBJ2-2; 7 nucleotides match TRBD1. The J segment lost 0 bases and the V segment lost 2 bases, leaving 6 bases of the junction unmatched. The CDR3 has 17 residues. CDR1 is LNHNV and CDR2 is YYDKDF in the germline V gene (reference sequence).

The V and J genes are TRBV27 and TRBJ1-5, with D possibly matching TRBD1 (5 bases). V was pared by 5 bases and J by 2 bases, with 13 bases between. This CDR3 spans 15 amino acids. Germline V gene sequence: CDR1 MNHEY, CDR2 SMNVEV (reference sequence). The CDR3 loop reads CASSKGTAGNQPQHF. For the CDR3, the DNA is TGTGCCAGCAGTAAGGGGACTGCGGGCAATCAGCCCCAGCATTTT.

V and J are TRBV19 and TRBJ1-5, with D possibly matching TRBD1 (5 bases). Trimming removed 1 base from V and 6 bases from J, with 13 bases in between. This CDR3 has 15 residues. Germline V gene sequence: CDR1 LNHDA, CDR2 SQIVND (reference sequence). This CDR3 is CASSIGDSSSQPQHF. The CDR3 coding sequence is TGTGCCAGTAGTATAGGCGACAGTTCTTCTCAGCCCCAGCATTTT. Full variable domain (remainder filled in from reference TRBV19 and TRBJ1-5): DGGITQSPKYLFRKEGQNVTLSCEQNLNHDAMYWYRQDPGQGLRLIYYSQIVNDFQKGDIAEGYSVSREKKESFPLTVTSAQKNPTAFYLCASSIGDSSSQPQHFGDGTRLSIL.

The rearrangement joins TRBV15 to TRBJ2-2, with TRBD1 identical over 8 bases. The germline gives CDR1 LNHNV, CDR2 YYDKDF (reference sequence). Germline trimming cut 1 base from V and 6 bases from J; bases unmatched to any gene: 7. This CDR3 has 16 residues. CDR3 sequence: CATSRVVGQGSGELFF. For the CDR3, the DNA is TGTGCCACCAGCAGAGTGGTTGGACAGGGCTCCGGGGAGCTGTTTTTT.

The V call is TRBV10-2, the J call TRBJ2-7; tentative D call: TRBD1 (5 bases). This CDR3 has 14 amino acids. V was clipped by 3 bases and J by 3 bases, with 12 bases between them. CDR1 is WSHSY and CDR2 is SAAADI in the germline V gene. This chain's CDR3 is CASSDPTVNYEQYF. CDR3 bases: TGCGCCAGCAGTGACCCGACAGTAAACTACGAGCAGTACTTC.

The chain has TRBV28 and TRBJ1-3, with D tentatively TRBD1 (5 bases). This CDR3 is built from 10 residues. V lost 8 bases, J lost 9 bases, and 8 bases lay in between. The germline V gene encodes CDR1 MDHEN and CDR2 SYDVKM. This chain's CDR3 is CASGGGTIYF. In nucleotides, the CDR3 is TGTGCCAGCGGGGGGGGCACCATATATTTT.

This CDR3 reads CASSTGTGGGNTIYF. The CDR3 region has the DNA TGCGCCAGCAGTACCGGGACAGGGGGCGGAAACACCATATATTTT. V and J are TRBV10-2 and TRBJ1-3, with TRBD1 identical over 12 bases. Germline loops: CDR1 WSHSY, CDR2 SAAADI. The CDR3 extends over 15 amino acids. The ends lost 5 bases at V and 4 bases at J; junction bases unmatched: 3.

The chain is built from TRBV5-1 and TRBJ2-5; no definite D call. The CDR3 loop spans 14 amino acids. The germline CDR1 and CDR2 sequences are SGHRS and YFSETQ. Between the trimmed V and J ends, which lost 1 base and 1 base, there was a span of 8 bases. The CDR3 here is CASSLTAPQETQYF. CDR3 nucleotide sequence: TGCGCCAGCAGCTTGACAGCACCCCAAGAGACCCAGTACTTC.

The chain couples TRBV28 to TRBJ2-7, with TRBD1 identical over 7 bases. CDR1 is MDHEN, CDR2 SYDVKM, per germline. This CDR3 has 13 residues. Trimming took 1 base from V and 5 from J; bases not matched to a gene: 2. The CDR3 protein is CASSLYTGDEQYF. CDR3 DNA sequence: TGTGCCAGCAGTTTATATACAGGGGACGAGCAGTACTTC.

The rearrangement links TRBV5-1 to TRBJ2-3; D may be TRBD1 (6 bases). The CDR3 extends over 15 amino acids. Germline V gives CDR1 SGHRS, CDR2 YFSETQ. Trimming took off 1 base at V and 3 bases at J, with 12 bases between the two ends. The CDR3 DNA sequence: TGCGCCAGCAGCTTGTGGGGACAAGGAACAGATACGCAGTATTTT. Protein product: CASSLWGQGTDTQYF.

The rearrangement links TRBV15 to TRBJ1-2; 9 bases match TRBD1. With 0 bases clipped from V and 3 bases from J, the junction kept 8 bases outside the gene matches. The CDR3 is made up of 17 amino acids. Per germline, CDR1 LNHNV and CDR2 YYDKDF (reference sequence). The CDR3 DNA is TGTGCCACCAGCAGAGATAAGGTTTGGGACAGGGACTATGGCTACACCTTC. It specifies CATSRDKVWDRDYGYTF.

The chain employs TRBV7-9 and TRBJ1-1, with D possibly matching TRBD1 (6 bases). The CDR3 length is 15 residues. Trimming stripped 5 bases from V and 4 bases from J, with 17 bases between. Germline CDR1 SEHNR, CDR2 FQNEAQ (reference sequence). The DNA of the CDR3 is TGTGCCAGCAGCGGGTACAGGGCCTTGGGCACTGAAGCTTTCTTT. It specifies CASSGYRALGTEAFF.

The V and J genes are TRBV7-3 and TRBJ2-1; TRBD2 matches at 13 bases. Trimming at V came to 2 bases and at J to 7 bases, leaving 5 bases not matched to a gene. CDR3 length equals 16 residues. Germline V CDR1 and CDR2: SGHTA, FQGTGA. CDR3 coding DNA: TGTGCCAGCAGCTTATGGACTAGCGGGGGCTGGAATGAGCAGTTCTTC. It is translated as CASSLWTSGGWNEQFF.

In DNA, the CDR3 is TGCGCCAGCAGCCAAGATGGGACTAGCGGGCGCAATGAGCAGTTCTTC. Translation: CASSQDGTSGRNEQFF. The rearrangement uses TRBV4-1 and TRBJ2-1; TRBD2 aligns across 12 bases. With V trimmed by 0 bases and J by 6 bases, 3 bases remained unmatched. Germline CDR1 MGHRA, CDR2 YSYEKL. This CDR3 region has 16 residues.

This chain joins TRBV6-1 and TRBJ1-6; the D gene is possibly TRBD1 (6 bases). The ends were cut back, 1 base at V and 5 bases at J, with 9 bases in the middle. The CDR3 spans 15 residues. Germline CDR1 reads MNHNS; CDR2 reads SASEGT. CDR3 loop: CASSEDRVDNSPLHF. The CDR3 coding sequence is TGTGCCAGCAGTGAAGACAGGGTAGATAATTCACCCCTCCACTTT.